One T cell receptor beta chain is described in this entry. TCRdb keeps only in-frame clones here, not all; method: immunoSEQ multiplex PCR. This table has about 190,000 clones, approximately 91% appearing once. This entry comes from a study of blood T cell repertoires in COVID-19. Study at large: PBMCs, B-cell-depleted T cells, or T cells provided the cDNA or gDNA that made up the material.

V gave up 2 bases and J gave up 4 bases, with 11 bases separating them. The CDR3 runs 14 residues. Looked up from germline, CDR1 is SGHAT and CDR2 is FQDESV (reference sequence). This TCR was recovered from a man between 25 and 39 years old with acute or convalescent COVID-19. What was sequenced was peripheral blood. V is TRBV11-1 and J is TRBJ1-2, with D tentatively TRBD1 (5 bases). Here the CDR3 reads CASSLLGATYGYTF. The CDR3 DNA reads TGTGCCAGCAGCTTATTAGGGGCGACCTATGGCTACACCTTC.